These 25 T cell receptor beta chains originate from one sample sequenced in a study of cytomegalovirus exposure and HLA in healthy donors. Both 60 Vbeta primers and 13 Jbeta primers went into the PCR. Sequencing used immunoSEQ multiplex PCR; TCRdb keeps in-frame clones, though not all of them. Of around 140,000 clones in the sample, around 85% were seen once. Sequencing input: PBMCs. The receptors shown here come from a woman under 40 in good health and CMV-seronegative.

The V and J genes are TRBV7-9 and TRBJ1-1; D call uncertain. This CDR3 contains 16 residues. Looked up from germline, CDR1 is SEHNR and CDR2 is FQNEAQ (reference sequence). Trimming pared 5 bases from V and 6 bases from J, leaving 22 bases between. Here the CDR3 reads CASSVAGSPHDAEAFF. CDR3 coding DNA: TGTGCCAGCAGCGTTGCCGGGAGCCCACACGACGCTGAAGCTTTCTTT.

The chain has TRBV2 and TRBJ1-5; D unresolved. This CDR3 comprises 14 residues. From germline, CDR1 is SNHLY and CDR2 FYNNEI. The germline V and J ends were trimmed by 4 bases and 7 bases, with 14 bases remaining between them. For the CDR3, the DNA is TGTGCCAGCAGTGTTCGTGGGCGCGTGCAGCCCCAGCATTTT. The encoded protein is CASSVRGRVQPQHF.

CDR3 sequence: CATSAGEQYF. CDR3 nucleotides: TGTGCCACCTCTGCGGGCGAGCAGTACTTC. The chain joins TRBV28 to TRBJ2-7; a weak D match, TRBD2 (5 bases). This CDR3 comprises 10 residues. The V end was cut by 10 bases, the J end by 6 bases, with 10 bases between. Germline V gives CDR1 MDHEN, CDR2 SYDVKM.

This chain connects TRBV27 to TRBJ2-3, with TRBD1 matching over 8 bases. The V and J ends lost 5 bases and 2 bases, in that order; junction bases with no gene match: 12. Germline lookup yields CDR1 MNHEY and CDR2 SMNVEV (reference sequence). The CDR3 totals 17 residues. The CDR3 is CASSPDRGSFTTDTQYF. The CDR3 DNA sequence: TGTGCCAGCAGTCCCGACAGGGGATCTTTTACCACAGATACGCAGTATTTT.

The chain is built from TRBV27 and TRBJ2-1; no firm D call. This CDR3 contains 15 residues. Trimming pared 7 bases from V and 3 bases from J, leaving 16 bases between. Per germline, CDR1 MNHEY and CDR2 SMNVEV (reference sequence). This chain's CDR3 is CASMTVWAGYNEQFF. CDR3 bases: TGTGCCAGCATGACGGTTTGGGCTGGCTACAATGAGCAGTTCTTC.

For the CDR3, the DNA is TGTGCCAGTAACCGGGACAGGGAGTCCGGGGAGCTGTTTTTT. As protein: CASNRDRESGELFF. The V and J genes are TRBV19 and TRBJ2-2, with 9 nucleotides matching TRBD1. V was clipped by 7 bases and J by 6 bases; unmatched bases: 6. The CDR3 totals 14 residues. Germline V gene data show CDR1 as LNHDA and CDR2 as SQIVND (reference sequence).

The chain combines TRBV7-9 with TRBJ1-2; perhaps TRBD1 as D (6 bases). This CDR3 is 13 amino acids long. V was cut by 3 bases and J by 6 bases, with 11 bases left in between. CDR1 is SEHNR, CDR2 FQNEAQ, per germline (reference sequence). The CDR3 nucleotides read TGTGCCAGCAGCTTGTGGGGGCGAGATGGCTACACCTTC. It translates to CASSLWGRDGYTF.

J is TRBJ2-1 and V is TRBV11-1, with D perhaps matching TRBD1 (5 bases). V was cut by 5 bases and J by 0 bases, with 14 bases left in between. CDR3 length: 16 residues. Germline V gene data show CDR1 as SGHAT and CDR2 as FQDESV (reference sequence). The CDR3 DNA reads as TGTGCCAGCAGCCTTAGACAGCCGAGCTCCTACAATGAGCAGTTCTTC. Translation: CASSLRQPSSYNEQFF.

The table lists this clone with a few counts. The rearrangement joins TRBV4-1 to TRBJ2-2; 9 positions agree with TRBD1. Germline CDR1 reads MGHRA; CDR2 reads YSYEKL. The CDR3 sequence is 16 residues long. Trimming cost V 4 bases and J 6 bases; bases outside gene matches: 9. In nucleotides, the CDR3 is TGCGCCAGCAGCCGGTTACAGGGGGCGGGAGCCGGGGAGCTGTTTTTT. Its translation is CASSRLQGAGAGELFF.

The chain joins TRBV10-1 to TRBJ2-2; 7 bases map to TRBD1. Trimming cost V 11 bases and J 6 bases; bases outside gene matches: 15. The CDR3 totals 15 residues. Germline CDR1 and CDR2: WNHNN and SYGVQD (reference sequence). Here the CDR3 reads CAGALDGTAAGELFF. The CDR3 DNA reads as TGCGCCGGCGCCTTGGACGGGACAGCGGCCGGGGAGCTGTTTTTT.

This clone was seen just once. The CDR3 reads CASSLARGRRYSETQYF. The CDR3 DNA follows: TGTGCCAGCAGCTTAGCCCGCGGGAGACGATATTCAGAGACCCAGTACTTC. The chain recombines TRBV7-8 with TRBJ2-5; 7 positions agree with TRBD2. Germline V CDR1 and CDR2: SGHVS, FQNEAQ. The CDR3 consists of 17 residues. V was pared by 0 bases and J by 4 bases, with 11 bases of the junction left unmatched.

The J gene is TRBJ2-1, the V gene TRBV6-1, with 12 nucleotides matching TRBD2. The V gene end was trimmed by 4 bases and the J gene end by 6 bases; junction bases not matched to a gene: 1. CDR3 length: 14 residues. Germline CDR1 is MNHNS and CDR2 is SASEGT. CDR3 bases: TGTGCCAGCAGTGCTAGCGGGAGGGCCAATGAGCAGTTCTTC. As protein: CASSASGRANEQFF.

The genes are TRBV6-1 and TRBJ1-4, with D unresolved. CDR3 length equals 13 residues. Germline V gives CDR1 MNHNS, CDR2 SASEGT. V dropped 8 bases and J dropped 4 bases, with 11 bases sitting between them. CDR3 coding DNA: TGTGCCAGCCTCCGGGTCTTTAATGAAAAACTGTTTTTT. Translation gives CASLRVFNEKLFF.

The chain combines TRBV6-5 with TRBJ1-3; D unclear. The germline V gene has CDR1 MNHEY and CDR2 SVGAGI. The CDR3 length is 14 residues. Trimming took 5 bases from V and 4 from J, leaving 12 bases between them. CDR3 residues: CASSTGLRGNTIYF. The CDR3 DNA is TGTGCCAGCAGTACTGGACTTAGGGGAAACACCATATATTTT.

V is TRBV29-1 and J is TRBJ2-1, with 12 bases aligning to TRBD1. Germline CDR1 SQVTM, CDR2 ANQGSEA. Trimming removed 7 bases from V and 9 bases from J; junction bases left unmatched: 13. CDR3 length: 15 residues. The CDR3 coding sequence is TGCAGCGCCAGACCGGGACAGGGGGCGCAGGGTGAGCAGTTCTTC. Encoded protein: CSARPGQGAQGEQFF.

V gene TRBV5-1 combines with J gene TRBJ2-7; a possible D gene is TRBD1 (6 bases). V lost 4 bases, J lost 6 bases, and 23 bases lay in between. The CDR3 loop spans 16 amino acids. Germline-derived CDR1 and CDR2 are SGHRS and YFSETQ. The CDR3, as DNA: TGCGCCAGCAGCCCACTGGATGGGGTACAGGGCAGCGAGCAGTACTTC. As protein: CASSPLDGVQGSEQYF.

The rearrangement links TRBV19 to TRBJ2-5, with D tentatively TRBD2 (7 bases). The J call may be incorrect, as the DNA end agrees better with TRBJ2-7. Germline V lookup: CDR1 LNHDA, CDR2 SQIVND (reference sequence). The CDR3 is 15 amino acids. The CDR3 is CASSMGGGGFYEQYF. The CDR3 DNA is TGTGCCAGTAGTATGGGAGGGGGGGGCTTCTACGAGCAGTACTTC.

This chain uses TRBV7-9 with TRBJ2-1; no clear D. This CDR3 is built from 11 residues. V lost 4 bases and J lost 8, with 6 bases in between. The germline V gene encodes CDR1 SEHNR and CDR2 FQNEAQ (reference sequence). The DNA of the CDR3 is TGTGCCAGCAGCTCGGGTGATGAGCAGTTCTTC. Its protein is CASSSGDEQFF. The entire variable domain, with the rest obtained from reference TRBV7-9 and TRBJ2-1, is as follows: DTGVSQNPRHKITKRGQNVTFRCDPISEHNRLYWYRQTLGQGPEFLTYFQNEAQLEKSRLLSDRFSAERPKGSFSTLEIQRTEQGDSAMYLCASSSGDEQFFGPGTRLTVL.

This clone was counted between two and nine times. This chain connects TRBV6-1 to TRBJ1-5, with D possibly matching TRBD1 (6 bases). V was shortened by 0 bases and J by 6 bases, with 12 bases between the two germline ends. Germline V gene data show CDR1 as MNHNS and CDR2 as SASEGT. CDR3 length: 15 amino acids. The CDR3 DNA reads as TGTGCCAGCAGTGAAGCGCTTCAGGGGAGTCAGCCCCAGCATTTT. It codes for CASSEALQGSQPQHF.

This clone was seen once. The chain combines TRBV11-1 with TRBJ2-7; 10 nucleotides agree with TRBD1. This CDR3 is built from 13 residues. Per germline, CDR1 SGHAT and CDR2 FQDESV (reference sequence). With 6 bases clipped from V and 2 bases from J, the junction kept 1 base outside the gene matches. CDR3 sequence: CASRGQGTYEQYF. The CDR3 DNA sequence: TGTGCCAGCAGGGGACAGGGGACCTACGAGCAGTACTTC. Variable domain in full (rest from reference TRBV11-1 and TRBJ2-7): EAEVAQSPRYKITEKSQAVAFWCDPISGHATLYWYRQILGQGPELLVQFQDESVVDDSQLPKDRFSAERLKGVDSTLKIQPAELGDSAMYLCASRGQGTYEQYFGPGTRLTVT.

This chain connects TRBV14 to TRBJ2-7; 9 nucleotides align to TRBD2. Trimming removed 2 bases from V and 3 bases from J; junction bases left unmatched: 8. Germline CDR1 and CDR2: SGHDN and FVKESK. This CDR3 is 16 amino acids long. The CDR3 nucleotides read TGTGCCAGCAGCCAAAATAGCGGGAGCTCCATCTACGAGCAGTACTTC. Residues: CASSQNSGSSIYEQYF.

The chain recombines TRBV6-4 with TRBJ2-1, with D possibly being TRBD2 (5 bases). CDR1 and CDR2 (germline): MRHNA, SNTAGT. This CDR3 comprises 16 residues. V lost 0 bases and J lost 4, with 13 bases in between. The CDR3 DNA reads TGTGCCAGCAGTGACTCGGGCGGGTCACCGTACAATGAGCAGTTCTTC. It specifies CASSDSGGSPYNEQFF.

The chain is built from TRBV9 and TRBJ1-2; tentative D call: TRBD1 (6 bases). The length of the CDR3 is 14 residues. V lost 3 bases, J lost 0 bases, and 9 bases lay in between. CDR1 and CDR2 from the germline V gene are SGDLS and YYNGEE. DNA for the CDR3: TGTGCCAGCAGCGAACAGGGAGCTAACTATGGCTACACCTTC. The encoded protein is CASSEQGANYGYTF.

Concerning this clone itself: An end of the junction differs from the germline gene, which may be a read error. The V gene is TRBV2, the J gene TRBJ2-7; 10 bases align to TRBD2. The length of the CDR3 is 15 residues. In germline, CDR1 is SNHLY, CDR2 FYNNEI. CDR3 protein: CASRPRTSGPYGQYF. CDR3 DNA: TGTGCCAGCAGGCCCAGGACTAGCGGACCCTACGGGCAGTACTTC.

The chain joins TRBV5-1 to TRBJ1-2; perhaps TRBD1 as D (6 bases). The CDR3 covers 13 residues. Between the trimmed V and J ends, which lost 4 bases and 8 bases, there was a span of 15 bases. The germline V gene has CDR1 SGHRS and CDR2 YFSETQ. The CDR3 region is CASSLGIQGGYTF. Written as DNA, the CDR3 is TGCGCCAGCAGCCTTGGTATACAGGGCGGCTACACCTTC.